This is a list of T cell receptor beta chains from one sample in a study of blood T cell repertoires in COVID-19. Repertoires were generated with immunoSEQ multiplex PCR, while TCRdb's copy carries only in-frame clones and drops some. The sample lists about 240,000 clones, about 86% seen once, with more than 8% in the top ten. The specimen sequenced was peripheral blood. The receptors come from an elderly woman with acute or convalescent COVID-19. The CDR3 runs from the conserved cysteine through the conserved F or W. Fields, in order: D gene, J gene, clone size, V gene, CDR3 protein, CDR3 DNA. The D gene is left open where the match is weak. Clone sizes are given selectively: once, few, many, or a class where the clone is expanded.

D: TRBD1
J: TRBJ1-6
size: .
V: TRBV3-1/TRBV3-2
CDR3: CASSQRGGQGAGSLHF
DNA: TGTGCCAGCAGCCAGAGAGGGGGACAGGGGGCAGGGTCCCTCCACTTT

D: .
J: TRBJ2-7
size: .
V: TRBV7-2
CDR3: CASSLVNSYEQYF
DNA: TGTGCCAGCAGCTTAGTTAACAGCTACGAGCAGTACTTC

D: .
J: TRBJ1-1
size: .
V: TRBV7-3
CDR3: CASSARRDTEAFF
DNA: TGTGCCAGCAGCGCCCGCCGAGACACTGAAGCTTTCTTT

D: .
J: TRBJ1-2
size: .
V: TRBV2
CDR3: CASSEEILFGGPNYGYTF
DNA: TGTGCCAGCAGTGAAGAAATCCTCTTCGGGGGTCCTAACTATGGCTACACCTTC

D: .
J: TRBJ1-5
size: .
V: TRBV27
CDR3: CASSQYPTYSNQPQHF
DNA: TGTGCCAGCAGTCAGTACCCAACATATAGCAATCAGCCCCAGCATTTT

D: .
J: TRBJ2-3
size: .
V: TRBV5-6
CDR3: CASSPPLAAGDTQYF
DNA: TGTGCCAGCAGCCCGCCGTTAGCCGCCGGAGATACGCAGTATTTT

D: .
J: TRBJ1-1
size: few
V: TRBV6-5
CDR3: CASSPSKNTEAFF
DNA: TGTGCCAGCAGTCCTAGTAAGAACACTGAAGCTTTCTTT

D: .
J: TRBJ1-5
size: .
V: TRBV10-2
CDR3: CASSERGGRASPQHF
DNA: TGCGCCAGCAGTGAGAGGGGGGGGCGCGCGTCACCCCAGCATTTT

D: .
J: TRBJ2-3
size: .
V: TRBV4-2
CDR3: CASRRVSGLRTQYF
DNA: TGTGCCAGCAGGAGAGTCAGCGGGCTCAGAACGCAGTATTTT

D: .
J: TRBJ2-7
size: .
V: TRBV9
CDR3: CASSPRGSYEQYF
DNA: TGTGCCAGCAGCCCCAGGGGCTCCTACGAGCAGTACTTC

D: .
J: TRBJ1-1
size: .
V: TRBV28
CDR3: CASSPRLGGGTEAFF
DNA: TGTGCCAGCAGCCCCCGCCTAGGGGGTGGGACTGAAGCTTTCTTT

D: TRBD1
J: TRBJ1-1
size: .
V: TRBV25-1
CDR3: CASSGDRKNTEAFF
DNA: TGTGCCAGCAGCGGGGACAGAAAGAACACTGAAGCTTTCTTT

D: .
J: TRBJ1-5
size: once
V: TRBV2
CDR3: CASSEGRGPNQPQHF
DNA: TGTGCCAGCAGTGAGGGCAGGGGCCCCAATCAGCCCCAGCATTTT

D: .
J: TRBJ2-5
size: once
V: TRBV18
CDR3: CASSRSASQETQYF
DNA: TGTGCCAGCTCACGGTCGGCTAGCCAAGAGACCCAGTACTTC

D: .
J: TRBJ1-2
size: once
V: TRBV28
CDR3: CASSEWQGNGYTF
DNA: TGTGCCAGCAGCGAGTGGCAGGGGAATGGCTACACCTTC

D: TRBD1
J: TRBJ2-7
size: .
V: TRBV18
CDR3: CASSSRTGISYEQYF
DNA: TGTGCCAGCTCATCAAGGACAGGGATTTCCTACGAGCAGTACTTC

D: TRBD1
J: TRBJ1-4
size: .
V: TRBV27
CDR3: CASSLSRGLEKLFF
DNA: TGTGCCAGCAGTTTGAGCAGGGGGCTTGAAAAACTGTTTTTT

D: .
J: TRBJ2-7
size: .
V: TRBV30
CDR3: CAWSKVQDEQYF
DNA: TGTGCCTGGAGTAAGGTGCAGGACGAGCAGTACTTC

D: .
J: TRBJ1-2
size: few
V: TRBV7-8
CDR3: CASTLGRGEIIYGYTF
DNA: TGTGCCAGCACCCTGGGGAGGGGCGAAATCATTTATGGCTACACCTTC

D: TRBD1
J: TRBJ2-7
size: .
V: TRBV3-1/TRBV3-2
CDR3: CASSQTGSGEQYF
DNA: TGTGCCAGCAGCCAGACAGGGTCGGGCGAGCAGTACTTC

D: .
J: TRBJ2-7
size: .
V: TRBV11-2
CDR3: CASSPWGRPSYEQYF
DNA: TGTGCCAGCAGCCCGTGGGGGCGACCCTCCTACGAGCAGTACTTC

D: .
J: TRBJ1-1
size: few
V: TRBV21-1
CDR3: CASSSTGRMNTEAFF
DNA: TGTGCCAGCAGCTCGACAGGGCGGATGAACACTGAAGCTTTCTTT

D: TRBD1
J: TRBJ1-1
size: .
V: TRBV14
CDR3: CASSQQGALNTEAFF
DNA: TGTGCCAGCAGCCAACAGGGGGCATTGAACACTGAAGCTTTCTTT

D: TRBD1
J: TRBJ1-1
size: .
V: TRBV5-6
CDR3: CASSPDRDLNTEAFF
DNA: TGTGCCAGCAGCCCTGACAGGGATTTGAACACTGAAGCTTTCTTT

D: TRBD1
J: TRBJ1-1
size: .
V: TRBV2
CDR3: CASSETGQRRAFF
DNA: TGTGCCAGCAGTGAAACGGGACAGCGAAGAGCTTTCTTT

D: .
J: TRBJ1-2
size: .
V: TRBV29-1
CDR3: CSGGVGGYGYTF
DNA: TGCAGCGGTGGTGTAGGAGGATATGGCTACACCTTC

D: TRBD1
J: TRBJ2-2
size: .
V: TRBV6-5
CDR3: CASSYPRDRGTGELFF
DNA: TGTGCCAGCAGTTACCCTCGGGACAGGGGGACCGGGGAGCTGTTTTTT

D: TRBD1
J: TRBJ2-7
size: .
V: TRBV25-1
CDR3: CASSDPSTGSYEQYF
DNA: TGTGCCAGCAGTGATCCTTCGACAGGGTCCTACGAGCAGTACTTC

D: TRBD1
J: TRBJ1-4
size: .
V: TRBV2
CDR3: CATLPTGAGGEKLFF
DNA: TGTGCCACCCTACCTACAGGGGCGGGAGGGGAAAAACTGTTTTTT

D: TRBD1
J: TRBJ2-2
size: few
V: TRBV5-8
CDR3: CASSYPGQGVTGELFF
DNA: TGTGCCAGCAGCTACCCGGGACAGGGGGTAACCGGGGAGCTGTTTTTT

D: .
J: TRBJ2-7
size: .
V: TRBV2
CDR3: CASSDSYEQYF
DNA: TGTGCCAGCAGTGACAGCTACGAGCAGTACTTC

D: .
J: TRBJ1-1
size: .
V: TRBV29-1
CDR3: CSAWPRGSTEAFF
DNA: TGCAGCGCCTGGCCAAGGGGGAGCACTGAAGCTTTCTTT

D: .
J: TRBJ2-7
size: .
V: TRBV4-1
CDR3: CASSPGKQPAYEQYF
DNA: TGCGCCAGCAGCCCCGGGAAGCAGCCTGCCTACGAGCAGTACTTC

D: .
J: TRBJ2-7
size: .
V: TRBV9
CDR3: CASSVGGGREQYF
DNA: TGTGCCAGCAGCGTAGGAGGGGGACGTGAGCAGTACTTC

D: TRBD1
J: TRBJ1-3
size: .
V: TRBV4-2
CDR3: CASSHDRGSGNTIYF
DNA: TGTGCCAGCAGCCACGACAGGGGCTCTGGAAACACCATATATTTT

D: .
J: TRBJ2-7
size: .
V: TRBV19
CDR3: CASSIDSSYEQYF
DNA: TGTGCCAGTAGTATAGACAGCTCCTACGAGCAGTACTTC

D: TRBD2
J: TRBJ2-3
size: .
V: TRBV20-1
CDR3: CSASLAGGYEDTQYF
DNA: TGCAGTGCTAGTTTAGCGGGGGGGTACGAAGATACGCAGTATTTT

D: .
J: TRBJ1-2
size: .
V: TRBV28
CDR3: CAVLGQGKWVYGYTF
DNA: TGTGCCGTTTTGGGGCAGGGTAAATGGGTCTATGGCTACACCTTC

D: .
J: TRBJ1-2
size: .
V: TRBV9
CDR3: CASSVVPATGGYTF
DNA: TGTGCCAGCAGCGTTGTCCCCGCGACGGGGGGCTACACCTTC

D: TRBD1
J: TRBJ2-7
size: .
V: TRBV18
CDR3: CASFSGQAAYEQYF
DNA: TGTGCCAGCTTCTCGGGACAGGCAGCCTACGAGCAGTACTTC

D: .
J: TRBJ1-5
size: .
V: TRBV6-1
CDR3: CASSEGPAGGLPQHF
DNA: TGTGCCAGCAGTGAAGGCCCAGCGGGGGGCCTGCCCCAGCATTTT

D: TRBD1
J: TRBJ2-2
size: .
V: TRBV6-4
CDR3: CASSTRTGTGELFF
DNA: TGTGCCAGCAGTACGAGGACAGGGACCGGGGAGCTGTTTTTT

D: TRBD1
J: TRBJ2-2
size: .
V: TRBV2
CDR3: CASSRTGQGINTGELFF
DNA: TGTGCCAGCAGTCGAACGGGACAGGGGATCAACACCGGGGAGCTGTTTTTT

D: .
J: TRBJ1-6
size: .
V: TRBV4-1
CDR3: CASSQDGHHNSPLHF
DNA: TGCGCCAGCAGCCAAGATGGGCACCACAATTCACCCCTCCACTTT

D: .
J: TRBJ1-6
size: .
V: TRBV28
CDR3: CASSRVVGAAGSPLHF
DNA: TGTGCCAGCAGCCGGGTTGTGGGGGCGGCTGGTTCACCCCTCCACTTT

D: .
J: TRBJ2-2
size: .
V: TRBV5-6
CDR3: CASSLGQYTGELFF
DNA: TGTGCCAGCAGCTTGGGTCAATACACCGGGGAGCTGTTTTTT

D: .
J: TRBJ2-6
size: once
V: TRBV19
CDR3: CASSESGTGVFSGANVLTF
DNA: TGTGCCAGTAGTGAATCCGGGACGGGAGTCTTCTCTGGGGCCAACGTCCTGACTTTC

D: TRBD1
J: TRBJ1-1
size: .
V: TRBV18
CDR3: CASFSDRGDTEAFF
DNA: TGTGCCAGCTTTTCGGACAGGGGGGATACTGAAGCTTTCTTT

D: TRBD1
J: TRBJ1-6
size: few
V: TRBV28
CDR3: CASSLSRGQGVTNSPLHF
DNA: TGTGCCAGCAGCCTGTCCCGGGGACAGGGGGTGACTAATTCACCCCTCCACTTT

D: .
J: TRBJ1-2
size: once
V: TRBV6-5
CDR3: CASSYSGGPSNYGYTF
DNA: TGTGCCAGCAGTTACTCGGGAGGACCGTCTAACTATGGCTACACCTTC

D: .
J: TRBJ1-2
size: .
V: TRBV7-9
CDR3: CASSSNQGYGYTF
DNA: TGTGCCAGCAGCTCGAATCAGGGCTATGGCTACACCTTC

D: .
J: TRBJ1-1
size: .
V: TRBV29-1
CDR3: CSVEAGGGGTEAFF
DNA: TGCAGCGTTGAAGCTGGAGGGGGGGGAACTGAAGCTTTCTTT

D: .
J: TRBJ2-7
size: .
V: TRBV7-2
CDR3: CASSPRQSSYEQYF
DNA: TGTGCCAGCAGCCCACGACAGAGCTCCTACGAGCAGTACTTC

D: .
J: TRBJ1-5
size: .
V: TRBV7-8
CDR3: CASSLAGGPPSNQPQHF
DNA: TGTGCCAGCAGCTTAGCGGGGGGGCCTCCTAGCAATCAGCCCCAGCATTTT

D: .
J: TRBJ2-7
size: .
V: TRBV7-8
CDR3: CASSLETAVLGYEQYF
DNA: TGTGCCAGCAGCTTAGAGACGGCGGTGCTGGGCTACGAGCAGTACTTC

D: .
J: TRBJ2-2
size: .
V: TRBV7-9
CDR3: CASSPTATNTGELFF
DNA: TGTGCCAGCAGCCCTACAGCCACGAACACCGGGGAGCTGTTTTTT

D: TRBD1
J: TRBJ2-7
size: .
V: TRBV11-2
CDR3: CASSAGTGGYEQYF
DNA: TGTGCCAGCAGCGCTGGGACAGGGGGATACGAGCAGTACTTC

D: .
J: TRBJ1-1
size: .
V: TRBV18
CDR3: CASSPDRSNTEAFF
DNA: TGTGCCAGCTCACCAGACAGGTCGAACACTGAAGCTTTCTTT

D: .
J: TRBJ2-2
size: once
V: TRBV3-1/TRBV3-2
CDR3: CASSQVGGTGELFF
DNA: TGTGCCAGCAGCCAAGTGGGGGGCACCGGGGAGCTGTTTTTT